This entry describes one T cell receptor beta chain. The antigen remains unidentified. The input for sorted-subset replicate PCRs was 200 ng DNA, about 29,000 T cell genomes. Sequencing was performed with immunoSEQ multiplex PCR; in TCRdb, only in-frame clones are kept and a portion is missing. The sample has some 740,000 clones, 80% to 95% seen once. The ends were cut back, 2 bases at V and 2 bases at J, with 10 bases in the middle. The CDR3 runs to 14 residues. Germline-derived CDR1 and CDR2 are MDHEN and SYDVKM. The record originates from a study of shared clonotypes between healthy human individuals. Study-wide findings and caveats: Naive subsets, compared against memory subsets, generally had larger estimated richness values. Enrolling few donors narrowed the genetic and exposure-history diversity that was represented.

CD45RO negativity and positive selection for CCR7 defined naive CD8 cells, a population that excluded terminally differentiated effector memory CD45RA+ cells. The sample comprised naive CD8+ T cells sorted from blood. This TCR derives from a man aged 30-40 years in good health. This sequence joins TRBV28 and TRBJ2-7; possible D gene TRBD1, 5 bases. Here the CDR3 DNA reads TGTGCCAGCAGTTTAGGCAGGGTAACCTACGAGCAGTACTTC. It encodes CASSLGRVTYEQYF. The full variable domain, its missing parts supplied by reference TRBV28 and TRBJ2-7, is DVKVTQSSRYLVKRTGEKVFLECVQDMDHENMFWYRQDPGLGLRLIYFSYDVKMKEKGDIPEGYSVSREKKERFSLILESASTNQTSMYLCASSLGRVTYEQYFGPGTRLTVT.